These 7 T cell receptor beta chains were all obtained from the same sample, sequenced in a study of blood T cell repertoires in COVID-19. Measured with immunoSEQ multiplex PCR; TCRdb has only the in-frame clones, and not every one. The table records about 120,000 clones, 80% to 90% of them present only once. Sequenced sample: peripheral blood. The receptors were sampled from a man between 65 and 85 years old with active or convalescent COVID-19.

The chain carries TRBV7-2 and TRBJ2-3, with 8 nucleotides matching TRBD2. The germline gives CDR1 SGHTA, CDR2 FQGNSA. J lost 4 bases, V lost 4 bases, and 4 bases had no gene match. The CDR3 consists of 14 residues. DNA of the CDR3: TGTGCCAGCAGCTCCAGACTAGCGCCAGATACGCAGTATTTT. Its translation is CASSSRLAPDTQYF.

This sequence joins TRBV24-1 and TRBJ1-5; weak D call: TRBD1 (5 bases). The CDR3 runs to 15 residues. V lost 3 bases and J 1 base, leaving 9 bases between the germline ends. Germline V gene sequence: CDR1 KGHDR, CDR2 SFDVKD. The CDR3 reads CATSDRTLSNQPQHF. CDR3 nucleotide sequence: TGTGCCACCAGTGATAGGACACTAAGCAATCAGCCCCAGCATTTT.

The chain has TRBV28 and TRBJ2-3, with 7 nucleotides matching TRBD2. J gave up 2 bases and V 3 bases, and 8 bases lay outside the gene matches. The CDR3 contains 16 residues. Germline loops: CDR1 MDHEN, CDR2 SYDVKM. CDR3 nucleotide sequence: TGTGCCAGCAGTTTCCCTAGCGGAGGTTACACAGATACGCAGTATTTT. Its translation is CASSFPSGGYTDTQYF. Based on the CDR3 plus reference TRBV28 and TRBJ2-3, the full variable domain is DVKVTQSSRYLVKRTGEKVFLECVQDMDHENMFWYRQDPGLGLRLIYFSYDVKMKEKGDIPEGYSVSREKKERFSLILESASTNQTSMYLCASSFPSGGYTDTQYFGPGTRLTVL.

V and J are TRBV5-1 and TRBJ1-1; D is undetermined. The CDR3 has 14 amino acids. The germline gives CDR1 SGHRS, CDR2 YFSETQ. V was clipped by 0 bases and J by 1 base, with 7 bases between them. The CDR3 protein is CASSLGHTNTEAFF. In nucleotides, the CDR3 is TGCGCCAGCAGCTTGGGGCACACGAACACTGAAGCTTTCTTT. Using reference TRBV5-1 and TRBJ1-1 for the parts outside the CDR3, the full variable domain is KAGVTQTPRYLIKTRGQQVTLSCSPISGHRSVSWYQQTPGQGLQFLFEYFSETQRNKGNFPGRFSGRQFSNSRSEMNVSTLELGDSALYLCASSLGHTNTEAFFGQGTRLTVV.

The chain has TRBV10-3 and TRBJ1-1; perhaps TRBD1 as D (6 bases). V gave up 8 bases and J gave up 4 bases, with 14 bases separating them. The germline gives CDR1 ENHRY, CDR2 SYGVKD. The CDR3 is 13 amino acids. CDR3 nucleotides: TGTGCCATCGGGGGCCCTGGAGGCACTGAAGCTTTCTTT. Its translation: CAIGGPGGTEAFF.

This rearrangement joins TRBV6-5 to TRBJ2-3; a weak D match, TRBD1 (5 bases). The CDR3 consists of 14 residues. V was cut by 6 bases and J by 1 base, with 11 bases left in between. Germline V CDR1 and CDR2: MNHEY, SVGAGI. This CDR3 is CASSSGIGTDTQYF. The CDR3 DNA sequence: TGTGCCAGCAGCTCAGGGATTGGCACAGATACGCAGTATTTT.

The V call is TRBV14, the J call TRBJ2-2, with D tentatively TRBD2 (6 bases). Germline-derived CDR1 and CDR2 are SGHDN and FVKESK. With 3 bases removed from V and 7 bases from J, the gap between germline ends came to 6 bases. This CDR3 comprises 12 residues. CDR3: CASSQGGGELFF. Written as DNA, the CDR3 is TGTGCCAGCAGCCAGGGGGGCGGGGAGCTGTTTTTT.